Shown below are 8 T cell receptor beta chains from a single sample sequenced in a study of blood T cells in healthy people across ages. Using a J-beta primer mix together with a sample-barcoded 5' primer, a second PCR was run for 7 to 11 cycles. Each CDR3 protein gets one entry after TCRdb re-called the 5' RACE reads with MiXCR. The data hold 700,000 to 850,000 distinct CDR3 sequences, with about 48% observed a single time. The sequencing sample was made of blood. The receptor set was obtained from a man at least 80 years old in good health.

The CDR3 sequence: CASSPHAGVRANVLTF. CDR3 DNA sequence: TGTGCCAGCAGCCCCCACGCCGGGGTTAGGGCCAACGTCCTGACTTTC. This chain joins TRBV14 and TRBJ2-6, with a possible D match to TRBD2 (5 bases). The V end was cut by 4 bases, the J end by 5 bases, with 15 bases between. Per the germline V gene, CDR1 is SGHDN and CDR2 is FVKESK. The CDR3 is made up of 16 amino acids.

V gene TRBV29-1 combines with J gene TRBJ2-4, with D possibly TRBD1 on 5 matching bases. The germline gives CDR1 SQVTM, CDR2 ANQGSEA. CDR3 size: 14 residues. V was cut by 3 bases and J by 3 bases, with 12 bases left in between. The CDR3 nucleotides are TGCAGCGTTGAGCCAGGGTATAGCAAAAACATTCAGTACTTC. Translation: CSVEPGYSKNIQYF. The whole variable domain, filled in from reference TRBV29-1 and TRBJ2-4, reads SAVISQKPSRDICQRGTSLTIQCQVDSQVTMMFWYRQQPGQSLTLIATANQGSEATYESGFVIDKFPISRPNLTFSTLTVSNMSPEDSSIYLCSVEPGYSKNIQYFGAGTRLSVL.

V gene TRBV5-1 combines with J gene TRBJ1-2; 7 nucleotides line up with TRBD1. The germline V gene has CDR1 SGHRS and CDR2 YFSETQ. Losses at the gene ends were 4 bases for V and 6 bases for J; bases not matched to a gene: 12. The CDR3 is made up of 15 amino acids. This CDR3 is CASSIGRGGPDGYTF. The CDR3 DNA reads TGCGCCAGCAGCATAGGGAGAGGGGGCCCGGATGGCTACACCTTC. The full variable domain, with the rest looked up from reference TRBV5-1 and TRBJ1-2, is KAGVTQTPRYLIKTRGQQVTLSCSPISGHRSVSWYQQTPGQGLQFLFEYFSETQRNKGNFPGRFSGRQFSNSRSEMNVSTLELGDSALYLCASSIGRGGPDGYTFGSGTRLTVV.

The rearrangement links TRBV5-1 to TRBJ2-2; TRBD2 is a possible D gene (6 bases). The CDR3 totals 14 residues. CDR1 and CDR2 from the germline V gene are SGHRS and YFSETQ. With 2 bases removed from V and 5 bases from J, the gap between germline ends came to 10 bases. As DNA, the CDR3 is TGCGCCAGCAGCTTCGATCTAGCGACCGGGGAGCTGTTTTTT. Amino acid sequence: CASSFDLATGELFF.

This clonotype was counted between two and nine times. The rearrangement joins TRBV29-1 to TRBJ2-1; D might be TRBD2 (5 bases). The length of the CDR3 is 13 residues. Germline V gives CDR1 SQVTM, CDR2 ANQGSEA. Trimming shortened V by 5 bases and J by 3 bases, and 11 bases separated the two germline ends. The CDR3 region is CSVRTDYYNEQFF. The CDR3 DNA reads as TGCAGCGTTAGGACTGATTACTACAATGAGCAGTTCTTC.

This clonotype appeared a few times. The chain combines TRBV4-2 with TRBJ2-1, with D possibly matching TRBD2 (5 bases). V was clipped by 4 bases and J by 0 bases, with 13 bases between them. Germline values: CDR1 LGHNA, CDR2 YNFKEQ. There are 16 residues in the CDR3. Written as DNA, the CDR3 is TGTGCCAGCAGCCCGTACGGGGTAAACTCCTACAATGAGCAGTTCTTC. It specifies CASSPYGVNSYNEQFF.

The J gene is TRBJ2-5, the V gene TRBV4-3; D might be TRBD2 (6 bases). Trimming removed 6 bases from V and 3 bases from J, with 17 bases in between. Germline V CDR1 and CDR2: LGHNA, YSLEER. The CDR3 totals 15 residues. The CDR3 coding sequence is TGCGCCAGCAGACGCTCGCGGGGTTTGGAAGAGACCCAGTACTTC. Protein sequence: CASRRSRGLEETQYF.

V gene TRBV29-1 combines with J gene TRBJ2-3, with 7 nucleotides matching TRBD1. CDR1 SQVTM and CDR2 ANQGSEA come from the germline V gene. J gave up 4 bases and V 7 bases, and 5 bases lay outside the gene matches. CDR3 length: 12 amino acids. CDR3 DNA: TGCAGCGGAGACCAGGGGGCAGATACGCAGTATTTT. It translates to CSGDQGADTQYF.